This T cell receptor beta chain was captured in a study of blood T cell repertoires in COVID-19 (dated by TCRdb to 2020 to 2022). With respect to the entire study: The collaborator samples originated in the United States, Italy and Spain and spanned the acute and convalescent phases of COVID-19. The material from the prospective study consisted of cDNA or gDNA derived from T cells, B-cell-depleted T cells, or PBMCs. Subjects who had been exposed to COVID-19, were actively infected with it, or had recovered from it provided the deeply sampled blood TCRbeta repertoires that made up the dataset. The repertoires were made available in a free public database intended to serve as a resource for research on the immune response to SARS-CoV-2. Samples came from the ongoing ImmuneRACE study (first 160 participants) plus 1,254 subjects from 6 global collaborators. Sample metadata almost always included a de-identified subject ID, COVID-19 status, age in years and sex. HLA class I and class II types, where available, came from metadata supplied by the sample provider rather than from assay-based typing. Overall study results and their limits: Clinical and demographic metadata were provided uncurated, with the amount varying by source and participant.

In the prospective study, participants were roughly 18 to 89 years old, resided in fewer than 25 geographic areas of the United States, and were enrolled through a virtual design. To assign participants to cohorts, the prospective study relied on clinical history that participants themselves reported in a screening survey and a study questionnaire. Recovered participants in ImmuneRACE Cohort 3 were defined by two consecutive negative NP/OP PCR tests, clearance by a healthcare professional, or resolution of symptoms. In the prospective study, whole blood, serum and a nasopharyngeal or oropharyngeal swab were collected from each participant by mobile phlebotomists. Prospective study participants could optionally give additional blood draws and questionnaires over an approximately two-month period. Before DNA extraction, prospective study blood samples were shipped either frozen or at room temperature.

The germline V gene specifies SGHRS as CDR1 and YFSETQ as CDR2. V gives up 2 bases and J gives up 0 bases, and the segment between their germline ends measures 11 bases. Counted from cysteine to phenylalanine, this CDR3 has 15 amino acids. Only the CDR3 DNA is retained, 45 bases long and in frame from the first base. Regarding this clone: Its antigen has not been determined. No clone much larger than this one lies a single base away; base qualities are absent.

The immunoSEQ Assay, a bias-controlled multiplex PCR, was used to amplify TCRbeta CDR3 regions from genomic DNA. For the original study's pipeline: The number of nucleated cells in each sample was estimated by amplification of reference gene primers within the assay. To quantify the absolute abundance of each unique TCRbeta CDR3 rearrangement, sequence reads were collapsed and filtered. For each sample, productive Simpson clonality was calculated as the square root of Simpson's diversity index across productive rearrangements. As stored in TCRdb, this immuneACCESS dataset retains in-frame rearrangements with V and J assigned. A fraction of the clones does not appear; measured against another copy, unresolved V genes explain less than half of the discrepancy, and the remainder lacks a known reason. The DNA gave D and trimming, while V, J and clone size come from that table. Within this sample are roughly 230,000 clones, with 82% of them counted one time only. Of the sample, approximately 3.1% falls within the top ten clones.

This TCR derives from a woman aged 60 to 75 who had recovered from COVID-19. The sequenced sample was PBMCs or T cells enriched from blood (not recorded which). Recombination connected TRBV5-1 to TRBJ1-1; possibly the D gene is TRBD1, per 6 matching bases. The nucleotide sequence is TGCGCCAGCAGCTTAGGGGGTATGGTGAACACTGAAGCTTTCTTT. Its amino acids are CASSLGGMVNTEAFF.